This TCR beta chain was documented in a study of naive and memory T cell subsets. Study observations and caveats: RNA-based TCR counts may shift with T cell activation and differentiation.

Both TRBC1 and TRBC2 were covered by a beta constant-region primer of two equimolar oligonucleotides. TCRdb fed the UMI-ligation and nested PCR reads into MiXCR, producing one record per CDR3 protein. The sample has about 5,700 distinct CDR3 sequences; over 6% are singletons. Trimming removed 6 bases from V and 7 bases from J; junction bases left unmatched: 9. The length of the CDR3 is 16 residues. Of note for this clonotype: The antigen remains unidentified.

This sequence originates from a human donor in good health. Sequencing was done on a sample of effector memory CD8+ T cells from blood. Subset denoted: effector memory, CD45RA- CD27-. The chain joins TRBV12-3 or TRBV12-4 to TRBJ1-6; TRBD1 agrees at 10 bases. CDR3 sequence: CASSQTGGAYNSPLHF. Here the CDR3 DNA reads TGTGCCAGCAGCCAGACAGGGGGCGCATACAATTCACCCCTCCACTTT.